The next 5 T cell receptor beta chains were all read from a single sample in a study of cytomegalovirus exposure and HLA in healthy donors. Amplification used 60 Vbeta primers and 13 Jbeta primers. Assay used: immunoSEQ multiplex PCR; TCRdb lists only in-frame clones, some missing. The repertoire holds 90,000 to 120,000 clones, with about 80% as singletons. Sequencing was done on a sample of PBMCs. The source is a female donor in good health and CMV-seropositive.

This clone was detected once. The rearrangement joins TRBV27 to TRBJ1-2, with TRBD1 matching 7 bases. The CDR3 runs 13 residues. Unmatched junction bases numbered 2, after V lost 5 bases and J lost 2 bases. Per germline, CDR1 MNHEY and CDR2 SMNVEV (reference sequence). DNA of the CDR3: TGTGCCAGCAGTCAACAGGGGAACTATGGCTACACCTTC. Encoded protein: CASSQQGNYGYTF.

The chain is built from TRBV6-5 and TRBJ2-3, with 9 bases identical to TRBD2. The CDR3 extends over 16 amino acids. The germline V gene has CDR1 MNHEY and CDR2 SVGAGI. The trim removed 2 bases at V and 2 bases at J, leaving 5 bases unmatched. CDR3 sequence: CASSYGAGGSTDTQYF. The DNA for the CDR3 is TGTGCCAGCAGTTACGGAGCGGGGGGATCCACAGATACGCAGTATTTT.

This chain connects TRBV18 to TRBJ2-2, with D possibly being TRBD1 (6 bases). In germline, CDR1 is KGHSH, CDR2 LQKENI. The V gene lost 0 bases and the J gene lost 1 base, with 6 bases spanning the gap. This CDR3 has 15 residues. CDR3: CASSPPTGNTGELFF. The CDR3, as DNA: TGTGCCAGCTCACCACCGACAGGGAACACCGGGGAGCTGTTTTTT. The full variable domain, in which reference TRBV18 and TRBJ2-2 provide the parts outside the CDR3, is NAGVMQNPRHLVRRRGQEARLRCSPMKGHSHVYWYRQLPEEGLKFMVYLQKENIIDESGMPKERFSAEFPKEGPSILRIQQVVRGDSAAYFCASSPPTGNTGELFFGEGSRLTVL.

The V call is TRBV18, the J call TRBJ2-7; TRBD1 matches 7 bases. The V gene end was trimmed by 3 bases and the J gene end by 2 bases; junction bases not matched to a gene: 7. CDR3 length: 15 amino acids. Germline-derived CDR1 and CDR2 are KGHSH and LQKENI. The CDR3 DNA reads TGTGCCAGCTCACCCGACAGGGATCGTACCTACGAGCAGTACTTC. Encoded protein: CASSPDRDRTYEQYF.

CDR3 amino acids: CASSLGGARGETQYF. The CDR3 DNA reads as TGTGCCAGCAGCTTAGGAGGGGCGCGGGGGGAGACCCAGTACTTC. This chain uses TRBV11-2 with TRBJ2-5; 7 positions match TRBD2. This CDR3 comprises 15 residues. Germline CDR1 and CDR2: SGHAT and FQNNGV. The V and J ends lost 1 base and 5 bases, in that order; junction bases with no gene match: 7.